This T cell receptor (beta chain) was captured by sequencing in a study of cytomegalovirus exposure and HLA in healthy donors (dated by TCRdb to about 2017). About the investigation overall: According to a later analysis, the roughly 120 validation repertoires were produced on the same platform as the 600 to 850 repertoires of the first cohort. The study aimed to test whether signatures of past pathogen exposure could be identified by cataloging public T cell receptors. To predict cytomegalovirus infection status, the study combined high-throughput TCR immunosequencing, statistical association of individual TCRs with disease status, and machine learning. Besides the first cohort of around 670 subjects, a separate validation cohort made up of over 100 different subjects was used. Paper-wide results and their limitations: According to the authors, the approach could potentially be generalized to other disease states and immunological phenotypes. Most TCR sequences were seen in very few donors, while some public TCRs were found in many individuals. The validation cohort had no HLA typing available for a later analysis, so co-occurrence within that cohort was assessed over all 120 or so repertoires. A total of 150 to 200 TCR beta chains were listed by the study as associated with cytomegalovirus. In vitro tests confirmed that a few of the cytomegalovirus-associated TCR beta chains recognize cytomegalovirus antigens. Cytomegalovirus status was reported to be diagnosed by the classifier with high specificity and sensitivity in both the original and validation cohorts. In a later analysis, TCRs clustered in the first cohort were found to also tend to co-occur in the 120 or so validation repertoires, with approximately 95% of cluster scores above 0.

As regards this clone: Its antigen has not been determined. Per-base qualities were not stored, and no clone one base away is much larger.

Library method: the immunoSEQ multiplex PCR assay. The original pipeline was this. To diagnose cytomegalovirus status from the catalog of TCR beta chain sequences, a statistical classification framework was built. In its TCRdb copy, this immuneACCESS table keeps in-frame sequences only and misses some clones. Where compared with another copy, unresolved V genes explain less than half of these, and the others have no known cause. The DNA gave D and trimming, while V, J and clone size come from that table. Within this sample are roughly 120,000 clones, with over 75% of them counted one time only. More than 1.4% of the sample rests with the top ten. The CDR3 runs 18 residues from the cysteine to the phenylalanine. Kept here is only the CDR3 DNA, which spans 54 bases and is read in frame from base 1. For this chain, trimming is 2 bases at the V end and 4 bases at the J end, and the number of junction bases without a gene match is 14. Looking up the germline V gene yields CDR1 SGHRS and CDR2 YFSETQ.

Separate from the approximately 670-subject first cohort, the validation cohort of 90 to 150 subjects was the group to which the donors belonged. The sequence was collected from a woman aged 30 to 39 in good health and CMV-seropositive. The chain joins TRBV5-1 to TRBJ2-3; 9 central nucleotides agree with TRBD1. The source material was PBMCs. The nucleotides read TGCGCCAGCAGCTTCTTCCCGGGACAGGGAAGGCGCGCAGATACGCAGTATTTT. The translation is CASSFFPGQGRRADTQYF.